These T cell receptor beta chains were read from a single sample in a study of shared clonotypes between healthy human individuals. TCRdb's copy holds only in-frame clones and misses some; the assay was immunoSEQ multiplex PCR. The sample records about 500,000 clones, roughly four fifths being singletons. The sequencing input was PBMCs. These receptors were obtained from a woman in her thirties or forties in good health. Some clones in this sample may be carry-over from other donors' samples. The CDR3 runs from the conserved cysteine through the conserved F or W. D genes are given only for firm matches. Rows give clone size only sometimes, using once, few, many, or a class for an expanded clone.

v_gene: TRBV6-6
abundance: .
j_gene: TRBJ1-2
d_gene: .
CDR3nt: TGTGCCAGCAGACCCACGACAGGTGGAAACTATGGCTACACCTTC
CDR3aa: CASRPTTGGNYGYTF

v_gene: TRBV4-1
abundance: .
j_gene: TRBJ1-1
d_gene: .
CDR3nt: TGCGCCAGCGGACGCAGGGTCGGGAACACTGAAGCTTTCTTT
CDR3aa: CASGRRVGNTEAFF

v_gene: TRBV7-2
abundance: .
j_gene: TRBJ2-7
d_gene: .
CDR3nt: TGTGCCAGCAGCTTATTGGCCTATTACGAGCAGTACTTC
CDR3aa: CASSLLAYYEQYF

v_gene: TRBV27
abundance: .
j_gene: TRBJ2-3
d_gene: .
CDR3nt: TGTGCCAGCCACCCCGGAGGGGAGGACAGCACAGATACGCAGTATTTT
CDR3aa: CASHPGGEDSTDTQYF

v_gene: TRBV7-2
abundance: .
j_gene: TRBJ1-2
d_gene: .
CDR3nt: TGTGCCAGCAGCTTAGCGGGCAGGGACTATGGCTACACCTTC
CDR3aa: CASSLAGRDYGYTF

v_gene: TRBV9
abundance: many
j_gene: TRBJ1-2
d_gene: .
CDR3nt: TGTGCCAGCAGCGTAGGGGGTGGAGACAACTATGGCTACACCTTC
CDR3aa: CASSVGGGDNYGYTF

v_gene: TRBV30
abundance: few
j_gene: TRBJ1-2
d_gene: .
CDR3nt: TGTGCCTGGAGTGTAAACGGACGGACCTATGGCTACACCTTC
CDR3aa: CAWSVNGRTYGYTF

v_gene: TRBV18
abundance: few
j_gene: TRBJ1-4
d_gene: .
CDR3nt: TGTGCCAGCTCACCCGAGGGTCTCGTGGTGGAAAAACTGTTTTTT
CDR3aa: CASSPEGLVVEKLFF

v_gene: TRBV9
abundance: .
j_gene: TRBJ1-3
d_gene: .
CDR3nt: TGTGCCAGCAGCGTAGGGATGGGAAACACCATATATTTT
CDR3aa: CASSVGMGNTIYF

v_gene: TRBV7-2
abundance: .
j_gene: TRBJ2-5
d_gene: TRBD2
CDR3nt: TGTGCCAGCAGCCCCCGACTAGCGGGCGGTCAAGAGACCCAGTACTTC
CDR3aa: CASSPRLAGGQETQYF

v_gene: TRBV5-1
abundance: .
j_gene: TRBJ2-2
d_gene: TRBD2
CDR3nt: TGCGCCAGCAGCCCCGGACTAGCGGTCTTCCCAGGGGACGGGGAGCTGTTTTTT
CDR3aa: CASSPGLAVFPGDGELFF

v_gene: TRBV29-1
abundance: .
j_gene: TRBJ2-1
d_gene: TRBD2
CDR3nt: TGCAGCGTTGAACCCAGAAGCGGGAGGGCCGGCAATGAGCAGTTCTTC
CDR3aa: CSVEPRSGRAGNEQFF

v_gene: TRBV14
abundance: .
j_gene: TRBJ2-1
d_gene: TRBD2
CDR3nt: TGTGCCAGCAGCCCCCTGGGGACTAGCGGATACAATGAGCAGTTCTTC
CDR3aa: CASSPLGTSGYNEQFF

v_gene: TRBV4-1
abundance: .
j_gene: TRBJ2-7
d_gene: TRBD2
CDR3nt: TGCGCCAGCAGCCCCGGGGGACTAGCGGGCATTTACGAGCAGTACTTC
CDR3aa: CASSPGGLAGIYEQYF

v_gene: TRBV7-3
abundance: once
j_gene: TRBJ1-1
d_gene: .
CDR3nt: TGTGCCAGCAGCCCCTCCCCCTTAATGAACACTGAAGCTTTCTTT
CDR3aa: CASSPSPLMNTEAFF

v_gene: TRBV5-1
abundance: .
j_gene: TRBJ1-1
d_gene: .
CDR3nt: TGCGCCAGCAGCGTGGACGGACACACTGAAGCTTTCTTT
CDR3aa: CASSVDGHTEAFF

v_gene: TRBV27
abundance: .
j_gene: TRBJ2-7
d_gene: .
CDR3nt: TGTGCCAGCAGCAAAATGGGGGAGCAGTACTTC
CDR3aa: CASSKMGEQYF

v_gene: TRBV7-9
abundance: .
j_gene: TRBJ2-6
d_gene: .
CDR3nt: TGTGCCAGCGAGGCCTCTGGGGCCAACGTCCTGACTTTC
CDR3aa: CASEASGANVLTF

v_gene: TRBV30
abundance: .
j_gene: TRBJ2-5
d_gene: .
CDR3nt: TGTGCCTGGAGTGTAGTTGAAGAGACCCAGTACTTC
CDR3aa: CAWSVVEETQYF

v_gene: TRBV5-1
abundance: .
j_gene: TRBJ2-2
d_gene: .
CDR3nt: TGCGCCAGCAGCTTGGGACAGGACACCGGGGAGCTGTTTTTT
CDR3aa: CASSLGQDTGELFF

v_gene: TRBV7-2
abundance: .
j_gene: TRBJ2-2
d_gene: .
CDR3nt: TGTGCCAGCAGCATGAACACCGGGGAGCTGTTTTTT
CDR3aa: CASSMNTGELFF

v_gene: TRBV9
abundance: once
j_gene: TRBJ2-7
d_gene: TRBD1
CDR3nt: TGTGCCAGCAGCCTGACAGGGGGCAGTCCCGAGCAGTACTTC
CDR3aa: CASSLTGGSPEQYF

v_gene: TRBV27
abundance: .
j_gene: TRBJ1-2
d_gene: .
CDR3nt: TGTGCCAGCAGTCCCCCAGGGCAGGCCCGAGGATACACCTTC
CDR3aa: CASSPPGQARGYTF

v_gene: TRBV5-1
abundance: few
j_gene: TRBJ2-7
d_gene: .
CDR3nt: TGCGCCAGCAGCTTAGCGGGTGGAATCGAGCAGTACTTC
CDR3aa: CASSLAGGIEQYF

v_gene: TRBV1
abundance: once
j_gene: TRBJ1-4
d_gene: .
CDR3nt: TGCACCAGCAGCCCGCAACAGCGAGACGCTTGTAATGAAAAACTGTTTTTT
CDR3aa: CTSSPQQRDACNEKLFF

v_gene: TRBV28
abundance: .
j_gene: TRBJ2-7
d_gene: .
CDR3nt: TGTGCCAGCAGTTTAATCGGGGCAGGGGCCTACGAGCAGTACTTC
CDR3aa: CASSLIGAGAYEQYF

v_gene: TRBV5-4
abundance: once
j_gene: TRBJ2-1
d_gene: .
CDR3nt: TGTGCCAGCAGCCCCCAGGGCGGTGCCTACAATGAGCAGTTCTTC
CDR3aa: CASSPQGGAYNEQFF

v_gene: TRBV6-5
abundance: once
j_gene: TRBJ1-3
d_gene: .
CDR3nt: TGTGCCAGCCGGGACCAAGCAAACACCATATATTTT
CDR3aa: CASRDQANTIYF

v_gene: TRBV10-1
abundance: .
j_gene: TRBJ2-4
d_gene: .
CDR3nt: TGCGCCAGCAGTGCGGGCGGGACGTCACTAGCCAAAAACATTCAGTACTTC
CDR3aa: CASSAGGTSLAKNIQYF

v_gene: TRBV28
abundance: .
j_gene: TRBJ2-7
d_gene: TRBD1
CDR3nt: TGTGCCAGCAGTCGGGGGACAGGTAAATTCTACGAGCAGTACTTC
CDR3aa: CASSRGTGKFYEQYF

v_gene: TRBV21-1
abundance: few
j_gene: TRBJ1-2
d_gene: .
CDR3nt: TGTGCCAGCAGCAAATACGATCCGAAAAACTATGGCTACACCTTC
CDR3aa: CASSKYDPKNYGYTF

v_gene: TRBV5-4
abundance: .
j_gene: TRBJ2-3
d_gene: TRBD2
CDR3nt: TGTGCCAGCAGTTTTACTAGCGGGAGAACAGATACGCAGTATTTT
CDR3aa: CASSFTSGRTDTQYF

v_gene: TRBV27
abundance: few
j_gene: TRBJ1-5
d_gene: .
CDR3nt: TGTGCCAGCAGTACCCGGGAGGGCAATCAGCCCCAGCATTTT
CDR3aa: CASSTREGNQPQHF

v_gene: TRBV7-2
abundance: .
j_gene: TRBJ2-3
d_gene: .
CDR3nt: TGTGCCAGCAGCTTAGAAAGGTCAGATACGCAGTATTTT
CDR3aa: CASSLERSDTQYF

v_gene: TRBV21-1
abundance: .
j_gene: TRBJ1-5
d_gene: .
CDR3nt: TGTGCCAGCAGCACCAGGGGGTGTAGCAATCAGCCCCAGCATTTT
CDR3aa: CASSTRGCSNQPQHF

v_gene: TRBV10-3
abundance: few
j_gene: TRBJ1-1
d_gene: .
CDR3nt: TGTGCCATCAGGGGGAACACTGAAGCTTTCTTT
CDR3aa: CAIRGNTEAFF

v_gene: TRBV4-1
abundance: .
j_gene: TRBJ2-7
d_gene: .
CDR3nt: TGCGCCAGCAGCCAAGATTCTAGCGCACCCGCTAAGGAGCAGTACTTC
CDR3aa: CASSQDSSAPAKEQYF

v_gene: TRBV28
abundance: .
j_gene: TRBJ1-2
d_gene: .
CDR3nt: TGTGCCAGCAGTTTACCTCCGGGCTACACCTTC
CDR3aa: CASSLPPGYTF

v_gene: TRBV19
abundance: .
j_gene: TRBJ1-5
d_gene: TRBD1
CDR3nt: TGTGCCAGTAGTACCCTTTTATCCGGGACAGGGGGACAGCCCCAGCATTTT
CDR3aa: CASSTLLSGTGGQPQHF

v_gene: TRBV7-3
abundance: many
j_gene: TRBJ2-2
d_gene: .
CDR3nt: TGTGCCAGCAGCTACGATTGGACTCCGAACACCGGGGAGCTGTTTTTT
CDR3aa: CASSYDWTPNTGELFF

v_gene: TRBV27
abundance: many
j_gene: TRBJ2-7
d_gene: TRBD2
CDR3nt: TGTGCCAGCAGTCTAGCGGGCCCTAACTACGAGCAGTACTTC
CDR3aa: CASSLAGPNYEQYF

v_gene: TRBV11-2
abundance: few
j_gene: TRBJ2-4
d_gene: TRBD2
CDR3nt: TGTGCCAGCGCCCCGGATTTGCGGGAGCGCGCTAACATTCAGTACTTC
CDR3aa: CASAPDLRERANIQYF

v_gene: TRBV5-1
abundance: .
j_gene: TRBJ2-3
d_gene: .
CDR3nt: TGCGCCAGCAGCTCCTTCAACGGAGGGTCCACAGATACGCAGTATTTT
CDR3aa: CASSSFNGGSTDTQYF

v_gene: TRBV25-1
abundance: .
j_gene: TRBJ2-3
d_gene: .
CDR3nt: TGTGCCAGCAGTGAATCCACTAGCACCCTGGGGCCAGATACGCAGTATTTT
CDR3aa: CASSESTSTLGPDTQYF

v_gene: TRBV19
abundance: .
j_gene: TRBJ1-1
d_gene: TRBD1
CDR3nt: TGTGCCAGTAGCTTGCCGGGACAGGGGATGAACACTGAAGCTTTCTTT
CDR3aa: CASSLPGQGMNTEAFF

v_gene: TRBV29-1
abundance: .
j_gene: TRBJ2-7
d_gene: .
CDR3nt: TGCAGCGTTGTGGGGAGCGGCTCCTACGAGCAGTACTTC
CDR3aa: CSVVGSGSYEQYF

v_gene: TRBV6-1
abundance: .
j_gene: TRBJ2-3
d_gene: .
CDR3nt: TGTGCCAGCAGTGAGCTTGCTTCCTCAGATACGCAGTATTTT
CDR3aa: CASSELASSDTQYF

v_gene: TRBV30
abundance: many
j_gene: TRBJ1-5
d_gene: TRBD1
CDR3nt: TGTGCCTGGAACCCGACAGGGGGCGCGGAAAGGCCCCAGCATTTT
CDR3aa: CAWNPTGGAERPQHF